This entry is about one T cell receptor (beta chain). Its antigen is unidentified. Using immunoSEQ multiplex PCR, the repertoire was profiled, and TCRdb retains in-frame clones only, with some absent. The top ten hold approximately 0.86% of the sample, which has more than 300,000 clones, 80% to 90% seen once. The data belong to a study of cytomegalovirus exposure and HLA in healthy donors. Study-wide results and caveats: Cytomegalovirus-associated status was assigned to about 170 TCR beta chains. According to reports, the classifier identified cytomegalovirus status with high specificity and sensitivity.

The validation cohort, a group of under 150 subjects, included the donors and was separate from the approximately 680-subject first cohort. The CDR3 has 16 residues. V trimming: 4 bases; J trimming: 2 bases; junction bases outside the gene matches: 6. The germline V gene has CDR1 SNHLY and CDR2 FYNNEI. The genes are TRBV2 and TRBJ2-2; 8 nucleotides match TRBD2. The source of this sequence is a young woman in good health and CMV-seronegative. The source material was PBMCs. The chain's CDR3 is CASSVKAGANTGELFF. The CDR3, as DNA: TGTGCCAGCAGTGTGAAAGCGGGGGCCAACACCGGGGAGCTGTTTTTT.